Listed below are T cell receptor beta chains from one sample, sequenced in a study of blood T cell repertoires in COVID-19. Produced via immunoSEQ multiplex PCR; TCRdb's table is partial and in-frame only. Here the sample spans 360,000 or so clones, 90% being singletons. Source material: peripheral blood. Source of these receptors: a man between 18 and 35 years old with active or convalescent COVID-19. Both conserved end residues are part of each CDR3. A D gene is named only where the DNA matches it firmly. The size field is filled for only some rows; it gives once, few, many or a size class.

J: TRBJ2-7
V: TRBV13
size: once
D: TRBD1
DNA: TGTGCCAGCAGCACCTCGGGACAGAGCTACGAGCAGTACTTC
CDR3: CASSTSGQSYEQYF

J: TRBJ2-5
V: TRBV6-5
size: NA
D: NA
DNA: TGTGCCAGCAGTCGGGCCCCGACGGAGGGGGAGACCCAGTACTTC
CDR3: CASSRAPTEGETQYF

J: TRBJ2-7
V: TRBV7-7
size: NA
D: TRBD1
DNA: TGTGCTAGCAGCTTAGGACGGGACAGGGGCGACGAGCAGTACTTC
CDR3: CASSLGRDRGDEQYF

J: TRBJ1-4
V: TRBV28
size: once
D: NA
DNA: TGTGCCAGCAGTTTGTGGGGCCAAGAAAAACTGTTTTTT
CDR3: CASSLWGQEKLFF

J: TRBJ2-2
V: TRBV7-2
size: NA
D: NA
DNA: TGTGCCAGCAGTACCCCCGGGAGAACCACCGGGGAGCTGTTTTTT
CDR3: CASSTPGRTTGELFF

J: TRBJ2-2
V: TRBV7-9
size: NA
D: NA
DNA: TGTGCCAGCAGTGAAAGTGGTACAGGGACGACCGGGGAGCTGTTTTTT
CDR3: CASSESGTGTTGELFF

J: TRBJ1-2
V: TRBV2
size: NA
D: TRBD1
DNA: TGTGCCAGCAGTGAAACGACAGGGATGAGGGCTGGCTACACCTTC
CDR3: CASSETTGMRAGYTF

J: TRBJ2-7
V: TRBV28
size: NA
D: TRBD1
DNA: TGTGCCAGCAGCTCGGGACAGGGGGCTTACGAGCAGTACTTC
CDR3: CASSSGQGAYEQYF

J: TRBJ1-1
V: TRBV29-1
size: NA
D: NA
DNA: TGCAGCGCCCACAGGGCGGGCACTGAAGCTTTCTTT
CDR3: CSAHRAGTEAFF

J: TRBJ2-4
V: TRBV19
size: NA
D: TRBD1
DNA: TGTGCCAGTAGCCACCCCGGGCAGGGGGACATTCAGTACTTC
CDR3: CASSHPGQGDIQYF

J: TRBJ2-1
V: TRBV7-9
size: NA
D: NA
DNA: TGTGCCAGCAGCCTAAACTATGAGCAGTTCTTC
CDR3: CASSLNYEQFF

J: TRBJ2-1
V: TRBV28
size: NA
D: TRBD2
DNA: TGTGCCAGCCGCGAAGCGGGAGATAGGAATGAGCAGTTCTTC
CDR3: CASREAGDRNEQFF

J: TRBJ2-5
V: TRBV28
size: NA
D: NA
DNA: TGTGCCAGCAGTTTAGACGGCAGGCATCAAGAGACCCAGTACTTC
CDR3: CASSLDGRHQETQYF

J: TRBJ1-5
V: TRBV6-5
size: NA
D: NA
DNA: TGTGCCAGCAGGGGAGCTCAGCCCCAGCATTTT
CDR3: CASRGAQPQHF

J: TRBJ1-4
V: TRBV7-2
size: NA
D: TRBD1
DNA: TGTGCCAGCAGCTTACTTCGGACAGGGGAGCATGAAAAACTGTTTTTT
CDR3: CASSLLRTGEHEKLFF

J: TRBJ2-7
V: TRBV11-2
size: NA
D: TRBD1
DNA: TGTGCCAGCAGCCCCTCTCCGGGACAGCGGTACGAGCAGTACTTC
CDR3: CASSPSPGQRYEQYF

J: TRBJ1-2
V: TRBV18
size: NA
D: NA
DNA: TGTGCCAGCTCACCACCAGAGACAGGCTATGGCTACACCTTC
CDR3: CASSPPETGYGYTF

J: TRBJ1-2
V: TRBV18
size: NA
D: NA
DNA: TGTGCCAGCTCACCACCCCAGGGTTGGTCGTATGGCTACACCTTC
CDR3: CASSPPQGWSYGYTF

J: TRBJ2-7
V: TRBV4-3
size: NA
D: NA
DNA: TGCGCCAGCAGCCAAGATACTAGGGCGCCTTCCTACGAGCAGTACTTC
CDR3: CASSQDTRAPSYEQYF

J: TRBJ2-3
V: TRBV14
size: NA
D: TRBD1
DNA: TGTGCCAGCAGCCAAACAGGGGGTAGCACAGATACGCAGTATTTT
CDR3: CASSQTGGSTDTQYF

J: TRBJ2-7
V: TRBV4-3
size: NA
D: TRBD2
DNA: TGCGCCAGCAGCCAATACACAGGACTAGCGGGGACCTACGAGCAGTACTTC
CDR3: CASSQYTGLAGTYEQYF

J: TRBJ1-2
V: TRBV15
size: NA
D: NA
DNA: TGTGCCACCAGCAGAGCCTCAGAATCTGGCTACACCTTC
CDR3: CATSRASESGYTF

J: TRBJ1-1
V: TRBV6-2/TRBV6-3
size: NA
D: NA
DNA: TGTGCCAGCAGCCCCAGACAAGGCTACACTGAAGCTTTCTTT
CDR3: CASSPRQGYTEAFF

J: TRBJ2-4
V: TRBV4-1
size: NA
D: TRBD2
DNA: TGCGCCAGCAGCCAAGAAGGACTAGGATACATTCAGTACTTC
CDR3: CASSQEGLGYIQYF

J: TRBJ1-2
V: TRBV19
size: NA
D: TRBD1
DNA: TGTGCCAGTAGCCTGACAGGGGCCAACTATGGCTACACCTTC
CDR3: CASSLTGANYGYTF

J: TRBJ1-6
V: TRBV19
size: few
D: NA
DNA: TGTGCCAGTACCCTTCGGAGGGCAGGGATTTCACCCCTCCACTTT
CDR3: CASTLRRAGISPLHF

J: TRBJ2-2
V: TRBV24-1
size: NA
D: TRBD2
DNA: TGTGCCACCAGTGACGAGCGGGATGACACCGGGGAGCTGTTTTTT
CDR3: CATSDERDDTGELFF

J: TRBJ2-1
V: TRBV19
size: NA
D: TRBD1
DNA: TGTGCCAGTAGTTCTAGGGGCCAGGGGGCGATTGGCTCCTACAATGAGCAGTTCTTC
CDR3: CASSSRGQGAIGSYNEQFF

J: TRBJ1-1
V: TRBV27
size: NA
D: NA
DNA: TGTGCCACGCAACCGGCGCGGTTGGGCACTGAAGCTTTCTTT
CDR3: CATQPARLGTEAFF

J: TRBJ1-1
V: TRBV12-5
size: NA
D: TRBD1
DNA: TGTGCTAGTGGTTCCGGACAGGGTAGGGAAGCTTTCTTT
CDR3: CASGSGQGREAFF

J: TRBJ2-1
V: TRBV19
size: NA
D: TRBD2
DNA: TGTGCCAGTAGTGTAAGACTAGCGGGGGGTTTCTACAATGAGCAGTTCTTC
CDR3: CASSVRLAGGFYNEQFF

J: TRBJ2-1
V: TRBV6-2/TRBV6-3
size: NA
D: TRBD2
DNA: TGTGCCAGCAGTTACCGACTAGCGAACAATGAGCAGTTCTTC
CDR3: CASSYRLANNEQFF

J: TRBJ1-1
V: TRBV5-6
size: NA
D: NA
DNA: TGTGCCAGCAGCTTCCCTGGAGACTGGAACACTGAAGCTTTCTTT
CDR3: CASSFPGDWNTEAFF

J: TRBJ2-1
V: TRBV19
size: NA
D: NA
DNA: TGTGCCAGTAGTATAGGGGCAGTCGATGAGCAGTTCTTC
CDR3: CASSIGAVDEQFF

J: TRBJ1-2
V: TRBV20-1
size: NA
D: TRBD1
DNA: TGCAGTGCTAGTCTTCCGGGACAGGGGGCGCAGGGCTACACCTTC
CDR3: CSASLPGQGAQGYTF

J: TRBJ1-5
V: TRBV28
size: NA
D: NA
DNA: TGTGCCAGCAGAACGGGGTGGACCCAGCATTTT
CDR3: CASRTGWTQHF

J: TRBJ1-1
V: TRBV28
size: NA
D: TRBD1
DNA: TGTGCCAGCAGTCCCCTAAGACAGGGGGGCACTGAAGCTTTCTTT
CDR3: CASSPLRQGGTEAFF

J: TRBJ1-1
V: TRBV4-1
size: NA
D: NA
DNA: TGCGCCAGCAGCCAGCTAAAAAGGACTCCCAACGACACTGAAGCTTTCTTT
CDR3: CASSQLKRTPNDTEAFF

J: TRBJ1-5
V: TRBV7-8
size: NA
D: NA
DNA: TGTGCCAGCAGCTTTGGTCGCAGGGAAAATCAGCCCCAGCATTTT
CDR3: CASSFGRRENQPQHF

J: TRBJ1-5
V: TRBV7-2
size: NA
D: NA
DNA: TGTGCCAGCGGCAGGTCAGACAATCAGCCCCAGCATTTT
CDR3: CASGRSDNQPQHF

J: TRBJ1-5
V: TRBV27
size: NA
D: NA
DNA: TGTGCCAGCAGATCGGGACTATCGGGGTCCCAGCATTTT
CDR3: CASRSGLSGSQHF

J: TRBJ2-7
V: TRBV7-9
size: NA
D: NA
DNA: TGTGCCAGCAGCCCGACCCCGGACAACCCTTACGAGCAGTACTTC
CDR3: CASSPTPDNPYEQYF